The entry below gives a single TCR beta chain sequence along with its context. It was with random hexamers that about 0.45 to 1 ug RNA was reverse transcribed. TCRdb re-derived calls from the immunoSEQ multiplex PCR reads in MiXCR, one entry per CDR3 protein. The sample lists around 300,000 distinct CDR3 sequences, about 91% seen once, with roughly 0.17% in the top ten. This sample is drawn from a study of CD8 T cells in Susac syndrome. The CDR3 is made up of 14 amino acids. V gave up 1 base and J gave up 2 bases, with 9 bases separating them. CDR1 and CDR2 from the germline V gene are MGHDK and SYGVNS.

This sequence joins TRBV25-1 and TRBJ2-7; weak D call: TRBD1 (6 bases). Input material: CD8+ T cells from PBMCs. The source of this sequence is a human donor with multiple sclerosis. This CDR3 is CASSELGHTYEQYF. CDR3 nucleotides: TGTGCCAGCAGTGAATTGGGACATACCTACGAGCAGTACTTC.